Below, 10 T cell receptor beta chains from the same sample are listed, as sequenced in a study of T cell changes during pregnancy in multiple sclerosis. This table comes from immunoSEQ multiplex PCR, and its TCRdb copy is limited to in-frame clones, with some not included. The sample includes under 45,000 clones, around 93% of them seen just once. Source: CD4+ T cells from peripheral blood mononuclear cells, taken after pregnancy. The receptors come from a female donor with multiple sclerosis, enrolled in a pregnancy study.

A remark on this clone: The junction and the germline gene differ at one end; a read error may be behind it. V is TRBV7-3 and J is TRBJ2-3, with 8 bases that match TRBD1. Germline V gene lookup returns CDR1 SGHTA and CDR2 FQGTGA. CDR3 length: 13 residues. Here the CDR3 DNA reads TGTGCCAGCAGCTTCAGGGGGACAGGTACGCAGTATTTT. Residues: CASSFRGTGTQYF.

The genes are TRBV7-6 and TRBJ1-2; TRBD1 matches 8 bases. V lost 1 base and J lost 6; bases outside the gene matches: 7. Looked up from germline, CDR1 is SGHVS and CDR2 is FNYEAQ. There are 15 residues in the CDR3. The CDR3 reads CASSLVPGQGDGYTF. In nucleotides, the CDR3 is TGTGCCAGCAGCTTAGTTCCTGGACAGGGAGATGGCTACACCTTC. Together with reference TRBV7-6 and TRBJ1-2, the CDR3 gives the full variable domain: GAGVSQSPRYKVTKRGQDVALRCDPISGHVSLYWYRQALGQGPEFLTYFNYEAQQDKSGLPNDRFSAERPEGSISTLTIQRTEQRDSAMYRCASSLVPGQGDGYTFGSGTRLTVV.

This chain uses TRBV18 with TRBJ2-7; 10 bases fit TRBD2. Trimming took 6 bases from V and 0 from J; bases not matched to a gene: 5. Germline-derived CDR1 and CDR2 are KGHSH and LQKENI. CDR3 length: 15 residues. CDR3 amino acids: CASSSTSGASYEQYF. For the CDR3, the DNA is TGTGCCAGCTCGTCCACTAGCGGGGCCTCCTACGAGCAGTACTTC.

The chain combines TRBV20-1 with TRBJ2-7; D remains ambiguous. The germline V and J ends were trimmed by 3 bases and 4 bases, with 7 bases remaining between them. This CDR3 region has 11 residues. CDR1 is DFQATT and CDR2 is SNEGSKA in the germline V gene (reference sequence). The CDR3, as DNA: TGCAGTGCTAGCGGTCCTTACGAGCAGTACTTC. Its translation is CSASGPYEQYF.

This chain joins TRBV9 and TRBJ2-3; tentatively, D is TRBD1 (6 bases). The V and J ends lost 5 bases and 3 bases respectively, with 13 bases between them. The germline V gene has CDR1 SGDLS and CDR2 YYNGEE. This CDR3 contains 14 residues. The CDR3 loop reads CASSKQGTTDTQYF. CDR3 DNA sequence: TGTGCCAGCAGTAAGCAGGGGACAACAGATACGCAGTATTTT.

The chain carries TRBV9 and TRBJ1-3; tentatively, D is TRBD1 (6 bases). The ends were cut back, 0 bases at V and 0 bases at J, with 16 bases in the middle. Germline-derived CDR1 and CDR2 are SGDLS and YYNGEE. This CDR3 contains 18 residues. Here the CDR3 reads CASSVGGGRASSGNTIYF. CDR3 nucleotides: TGTGCCAGCAGCGTAGGTGGGGGCAGGGCGAGCTCTGGAAACACCATATATTTT.

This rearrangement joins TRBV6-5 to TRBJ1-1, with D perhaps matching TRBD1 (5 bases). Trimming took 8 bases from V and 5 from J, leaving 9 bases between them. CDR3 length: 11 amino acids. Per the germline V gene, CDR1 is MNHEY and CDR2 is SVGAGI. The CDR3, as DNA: TGTGCCAGCTCCGGGGGTACTGAAGCTTTCTTT. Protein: CASSGGTEAFF.

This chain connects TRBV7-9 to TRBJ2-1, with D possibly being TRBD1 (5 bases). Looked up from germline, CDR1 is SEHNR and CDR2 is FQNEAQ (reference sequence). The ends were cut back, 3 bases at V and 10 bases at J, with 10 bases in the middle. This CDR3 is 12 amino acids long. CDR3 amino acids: CASSFQGSEQFF. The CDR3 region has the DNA TGTGCCAGCAGCTTTCAGGGAAGCGAGCAGTTCTTC. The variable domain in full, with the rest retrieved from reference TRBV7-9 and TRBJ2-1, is DTGVSQNPRHKITKRGQNVTFRCDPISEHNRLYWYRQTLGQGPEFLTYFQNEAQLEKSRLLSDRFSAERPKGSFSTLEIQRTEQGDSAMYLCASSFQGSEQFFGPGTRLTVL.

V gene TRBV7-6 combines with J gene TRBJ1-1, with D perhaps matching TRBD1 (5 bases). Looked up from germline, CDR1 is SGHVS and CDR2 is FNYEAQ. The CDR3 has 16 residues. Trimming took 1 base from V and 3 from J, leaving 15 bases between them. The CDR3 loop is CASSLELGRVDTEAFF. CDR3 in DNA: TGTGCCAGCAGCTTAGAACTCGGCAGGGTGGACACTGAAGCTTTCTTT.

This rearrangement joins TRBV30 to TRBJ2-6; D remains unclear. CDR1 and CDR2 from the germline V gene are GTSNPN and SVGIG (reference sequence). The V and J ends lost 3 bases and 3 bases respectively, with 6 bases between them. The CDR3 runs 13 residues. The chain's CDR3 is CAWSRGGANVLTF. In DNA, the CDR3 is TGTGCCTGGAGCCGAGGTGGGGCCAACGTCCTGACTTTC.